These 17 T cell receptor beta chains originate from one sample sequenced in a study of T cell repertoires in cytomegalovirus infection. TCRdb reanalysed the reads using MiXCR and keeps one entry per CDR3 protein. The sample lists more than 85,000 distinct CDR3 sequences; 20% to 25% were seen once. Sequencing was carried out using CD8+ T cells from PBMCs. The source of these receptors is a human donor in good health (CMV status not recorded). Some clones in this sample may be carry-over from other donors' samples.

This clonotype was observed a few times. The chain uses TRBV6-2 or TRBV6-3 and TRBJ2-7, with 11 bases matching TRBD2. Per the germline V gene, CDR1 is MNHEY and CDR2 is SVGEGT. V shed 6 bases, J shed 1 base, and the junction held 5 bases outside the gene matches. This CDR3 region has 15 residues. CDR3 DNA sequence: TGTGCCAGCAGGCCTTTAGCGGGAGGGTCCTACGAGCAGTACTTC. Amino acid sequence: CASRPLAGGSYEQYF.

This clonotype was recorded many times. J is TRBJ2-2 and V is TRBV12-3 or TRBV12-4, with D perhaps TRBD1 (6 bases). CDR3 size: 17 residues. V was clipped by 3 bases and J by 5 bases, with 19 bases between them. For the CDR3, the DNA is TGTGCCAGCAGTTTCCCAGAGGGGGAAGGGCGTACCGGGGAGCTGTTTTTT. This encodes CASSFPEGEGRTGELFF.

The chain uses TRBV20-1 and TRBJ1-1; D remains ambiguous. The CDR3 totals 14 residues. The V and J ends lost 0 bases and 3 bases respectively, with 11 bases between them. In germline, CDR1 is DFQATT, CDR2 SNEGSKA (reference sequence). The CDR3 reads CSARDSDQYTEAFF. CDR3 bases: TGCAGTGCTAGAGATTCGGACCAGTACACTGAAGCTTTCTTT.

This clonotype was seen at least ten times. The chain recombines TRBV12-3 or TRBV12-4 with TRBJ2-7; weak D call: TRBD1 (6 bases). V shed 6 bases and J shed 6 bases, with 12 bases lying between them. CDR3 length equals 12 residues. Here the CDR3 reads CASRRTGTEQYF. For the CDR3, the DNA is TGTGCCAGCAGACGTACAGGGACCGAGCAGTACTTC.

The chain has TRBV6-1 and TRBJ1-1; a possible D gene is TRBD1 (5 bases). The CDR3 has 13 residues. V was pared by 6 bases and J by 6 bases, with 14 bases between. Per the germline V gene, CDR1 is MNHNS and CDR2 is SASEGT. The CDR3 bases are TGTGCCAGCAGCCTCGGGGGGTTCGCTGAAGCTTTCTTT. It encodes CASSLGGFAEAFF.

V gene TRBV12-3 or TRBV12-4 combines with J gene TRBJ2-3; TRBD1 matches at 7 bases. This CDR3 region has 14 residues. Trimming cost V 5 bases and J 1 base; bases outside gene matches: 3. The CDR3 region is CASSATGGTDTQYF. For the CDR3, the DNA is TGTGCCAGCAGTGCAACAGGGGGCACAGATACGCAGTATTTT.

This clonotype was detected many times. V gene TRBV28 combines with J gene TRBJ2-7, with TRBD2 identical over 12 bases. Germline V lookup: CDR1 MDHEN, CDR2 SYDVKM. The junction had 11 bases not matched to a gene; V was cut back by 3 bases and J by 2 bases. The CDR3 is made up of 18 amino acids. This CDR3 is CASSFETWTSGVTYEQYF. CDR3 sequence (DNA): TGTGCCAGCAGTTTTGAAACTTGGACTAGCGGGGTGACCTACGAGCAGTACTTC.

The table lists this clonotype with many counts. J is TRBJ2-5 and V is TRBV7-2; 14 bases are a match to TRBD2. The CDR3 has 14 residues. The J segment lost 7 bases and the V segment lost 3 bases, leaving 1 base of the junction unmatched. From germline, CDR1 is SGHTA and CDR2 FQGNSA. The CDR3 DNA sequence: TGTGCCAGCAGCTTCGGGACTAGCGGGAGGACCCAGTACTTC. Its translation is CASSFGTSGRTQYF.

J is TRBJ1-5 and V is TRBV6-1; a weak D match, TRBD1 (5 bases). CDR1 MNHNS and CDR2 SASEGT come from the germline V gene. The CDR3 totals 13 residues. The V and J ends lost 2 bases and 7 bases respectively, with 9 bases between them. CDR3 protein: CASSEYGAQPQHF. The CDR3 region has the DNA TGTGCCAGCAGTGAATATGGGGCCCAGCCCCAGCATTTT.

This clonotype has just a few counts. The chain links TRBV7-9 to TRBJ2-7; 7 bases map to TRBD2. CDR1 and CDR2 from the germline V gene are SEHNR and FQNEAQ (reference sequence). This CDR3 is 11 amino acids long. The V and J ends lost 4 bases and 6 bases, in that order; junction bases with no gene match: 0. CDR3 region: CASSSGGEQYF. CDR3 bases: TGTGCCAGCAGCTCGGGAGGCGAGCAGTACTTC.

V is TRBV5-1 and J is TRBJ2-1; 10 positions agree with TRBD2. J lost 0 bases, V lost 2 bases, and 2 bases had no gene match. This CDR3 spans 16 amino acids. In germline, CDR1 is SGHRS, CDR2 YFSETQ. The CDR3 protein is CASSLLAGNSYNEQFF. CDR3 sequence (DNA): TGCGCCAGCAGCTTACTAGCGGGAAACTCCTACAATGAGCAGTTCTTC.

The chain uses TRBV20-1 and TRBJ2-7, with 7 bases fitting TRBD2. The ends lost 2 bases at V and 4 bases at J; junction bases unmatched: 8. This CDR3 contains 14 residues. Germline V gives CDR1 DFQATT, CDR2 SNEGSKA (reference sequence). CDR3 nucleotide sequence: TGCAGTGCTAGATCATTAGCGGGCTCTTACGAGCAGTACTTC. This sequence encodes CSARSLAGSYEQYF.

The CDR3 reads CASRHITGGRTEAFF. The CDR3 DNA follows: TGTGCCAGCAGACATATAACAGGGGGCAGAACTGAAGCTTTCTTT. The chain has TRBV14 and TRBJ1-1; 9 bases are shared with TRBD1. Germline CDR1 reads SGHDN; CDR2 reads FVKESK. J was trimmed by 5 bases and V by 6 bases; bases with no gene match: 10. This CDR3 is 15 amino acids long.

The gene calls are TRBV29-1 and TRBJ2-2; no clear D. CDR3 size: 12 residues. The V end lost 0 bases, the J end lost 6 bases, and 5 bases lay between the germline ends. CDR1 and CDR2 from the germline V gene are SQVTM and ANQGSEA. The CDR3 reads CSVEDRSGELFF. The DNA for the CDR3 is TGCAGCGTTGAAGACAGGTCCGGGGAGCTGTTTTTT.

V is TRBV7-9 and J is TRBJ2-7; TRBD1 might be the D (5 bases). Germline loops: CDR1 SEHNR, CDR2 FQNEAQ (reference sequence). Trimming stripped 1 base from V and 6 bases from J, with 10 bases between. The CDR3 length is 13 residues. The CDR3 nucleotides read TGTGCCAGCAGCTTAGGCCCAGGGTTCGAGCAGTACTTC. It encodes CASSLGPGFEQYF.

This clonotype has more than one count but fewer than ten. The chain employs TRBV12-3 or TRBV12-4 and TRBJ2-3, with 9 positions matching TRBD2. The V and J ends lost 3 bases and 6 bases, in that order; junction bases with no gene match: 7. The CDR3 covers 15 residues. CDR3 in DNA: TGTGCCAGCAGTTTCCGCGGGGGGGCGGGGGATACGCAGTATTTT. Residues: CASSFRGGAGDTQYF.

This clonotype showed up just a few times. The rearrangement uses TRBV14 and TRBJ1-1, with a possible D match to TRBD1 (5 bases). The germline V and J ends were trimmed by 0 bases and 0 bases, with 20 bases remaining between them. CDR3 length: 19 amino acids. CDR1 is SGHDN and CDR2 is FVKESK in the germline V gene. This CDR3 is CASSQDPGILGIMNTEAFF. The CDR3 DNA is TGTGCCAGCAGCCAAGATCCAGGGATATTGGGCATCATGAACACTGAAGCTTTCTTT.